The 14 T cell receptor beta chains in this list originate from one sample, sequenced in a study of post-analysis software for immune sequencing data. The authors incorporated unique molecular identifiers into the TCR beta cDNA libraries. TCRdb used MiXCR to reprocess the PCR reads, holding one entry per CDR3 protein. The sample lists roughly 570,000 distinct CDR3 sequences, 34% occurring once. Their antigen targets remain unknown. Findings of the study overall: In patients, about 5 TRBV segments were more frequent than in controls, with TRBV5-6, TRBV5-1 and TRBV20-1 among them.

Input material: blood. The source is a girl under 18 with multiple sclerosis.

The rearrangement joins TRBV29-1 to TRBJ1-2, with D hard to call. The V gene lost 5 bases and the J gene lost 4 bases, with 14 bases spanning the gap. CDR3 length equals 13 residues. Per the germline V gene, CDR1 is SQVTM and CDR2 is ANQGSEA. In DNA form, the CDR3 reads TGCAGCGTTAGGACGGTCGGTAGCTATGGCTACACCTTC. As protein: CSVRTVGSYGYTF.

In its sample, this clonotype was seen a few times. Germline is not matched at one junction end, which may reflect a read error. The J gene is TRBJ2-1, the V gene TRBV29-1; D is ambiguous. The CDR3 consists of 11 residues. Germline V gene lookup returns CDR1 SQVTM and CDR2 ANQGSEA. As DNA, the CDR3 is TGCGGCGTTGACGTCTACAATGAGCAGTTCTTC. Its protein product is CGVDVYNEQFF.

This clonotype showed up just a few times. This chain joins TRBV20-1 and TRBJ2-7, with 12 bases aligning to TRBD2. The J call could be wrong; TRBJ2-5 is a better fit for the DNA end. Germline V gives CDR1 DFQATT, CDR2 SNEGSKA (reference sequence). This CDR3 has 14 amino acids. The CDR3 reads CSASGLAGIQTQYF. As DNA, the CDR3 is TGCAGTGCTAGTGGACTAGCGGGGATTCAGACCCAGTACTTC.

This clonotype has more than one count but fewer than ten. This chain joins TRBV29-1 and TRBJ1-2, with 8 nucleotides matching TRBD1. The germline gives CDR1 SQVTM, CDR2 ANQGSEA. The CDR3 length is 12 residues. Unmatched junction bases numbered 3, after V lost 6 bases and J lost 3 bases. DNA of the CDR3: TGCAGCGTCGCGACAGGGGACTATGGCTACACCTTC. Translating gives CSVATGDYGYTF.

The chain has TRBV19 and TRBJ1-1; D possibly corresponds to TRBD1 (6 bases). This CDR3 is built from 15 residues. The V and J ends lost 2 bases and 4 bases respectively, with 14 bases between them. The germline CDR1 and CDR2 sequences are LNHDA and SQIVND (reference sequence). The CDR3 loop reads CASSITGLLVTEAFF. The DNA of the CDR3 is TGTGCCAGTAGTATAACAGGGTTATTAGTCACTGAAGCTTTCTTT.

The J gene is TRBJ1-5, the V gene TRBV5-5; 7 positions match TRBD1. The CDR3 extends over 16 amino acids. Germline lookup yields CDR1 SGHKS and CDR2 YYEKEE (reference sequence). V was clipped by 0 bases and J by 3 bases; unmatched bases: 6. For the CDR3, the DNA is TGTGCCAGCAGCTTGGTGGCAGGGGGAGCCAATCAGCCCCAGCATTTT. Protein: CASSLVAGGANQPQHF.

The chain carries TRBV29-1 and TRBJ1-1; D gene unclear. Trimming removed 0 bases from V and 2 bases from J, with 4 bases in between. Per the germline V gene, CDR1 is SQVTM and CDR2 is ANQGSEA. The CDR3 is 12 residues long. This CDR3 reads CSVEDRNTEAFF. The CDR3 bases are TGCAGCGTTGAAGATCGAAACACTGAAGCTTTCTTT.

On this clonotype: The germline gene is not matched at one end of the junction; a read error may be the cause. The chain carries TRBV7-9 and TRBJ2-2; D possibly matches TRBD1 or TRBD2 (5 bases each). The CDR3 sequence is 15 residues long. Per germline, CDR1 SEHNR and CDR2 FQNEAQ (reference sequence). This CDR3 is CASTLGWDNTGELFF. CDR3 bases: TGTGCCAGCACCTTAGGGTGGGACAACACCGGGGAGCTGTTTTTT.

This chain links TRBV12-3 or TRBV12-4 with TRBJ2-1; 8 bases are a match to TRBD2. This CDR3 region has 15 residues. Trimming removed 3 bases from V and 5 bases from J; junction bases left unmatched: 6. CDR3 sequence reads: CASSFRGGSNNEQFF. The CDR3 nucleotides are TGTGCCAGCAGTTTCCGGGGGGGGAGTAACAATGAGCAGTTCTTC.

This clonotype was seen ten or more times. This rearrangement joins TRBV12-3 or TRBV12-4 to TRBJ2-3, with D tentatively TRBD2 (6 bases). This CDR3 has 13 amino acids. Trimming took off 6 bases at V and 6 bases at J, with 13 bases between the two ends. The CDR3 is CASSLSGLDTQYF. CDR3 DNA sequence: TGTGCCAGCAGCCTGAGCGGGCTCGATACGCAGTATTTT.

This clonotype came up a few times. The V and J genes are TRBV7-8 and TRBJ2-1; D may be TRBD1 (6 bases). V lost 1 base and J 7 bases, leaving 20 bases between the germline ends. Per germline, CDR1 SGHVS and CDR2 FQNEAQ. This CDR3 comprises 17 residues. CDR3 residues: CASSLGWGLGRNNEQFF. CDR3 coding DNA: TGTGCCAGCAGCTTAGGGTGGGGGCTTGGGCGGAATAATGAGCAGTTCTTC.

The V call is TRBV10-3, the J call TRBJ2-7; no clear D gene. Germline assignment: CDR1 ENHRY and CDR2 SYGVKD. Trimming removed 2 bases at V and 1 base at J, with 12 bases between. CDR3 length: 15 amino acids. In DNA, the CDR3 is TGTGCCATCAGTGAGGAGCCAGGCCCGTCCTACGAGCAGTACTTC. Translation: CAISEEPGPSYEQYF.

This clonotype appeared a few times. The gene calls are TRBV12-3 or TRBV12-4 and TRBJ1-6; D is undetermined. The CDR3 runs to 14 residues. Trimming stripped 6 bases from V and 2 bases from J, with 8 bases between. The CDR3 region has the DNA TGTGCCAGCAGCACCGCAACCTATAATTCACCCCTCCACTTT. This gives the protein CASSTATYNSPLHF.

This clonotype showed up just a few times. The genes are TRBV5-1 and TRBJ2-1; TRBD2 agrees at 8 bases. Germline values: CDR1 SGHRS, CDR2 YFSETQ. V lost 4 bases to trimming and J lost 3 bases; unmatched junction nucleotides: 6. The CDR3 length is 15 residues. This chain's CDR3 is CASSAGGGNYNEQFF. The CDR3 DNA is TGCGCCAGCAGCGCGGGCGGGGGGAACTACAATGAGCAGTTCTTC.